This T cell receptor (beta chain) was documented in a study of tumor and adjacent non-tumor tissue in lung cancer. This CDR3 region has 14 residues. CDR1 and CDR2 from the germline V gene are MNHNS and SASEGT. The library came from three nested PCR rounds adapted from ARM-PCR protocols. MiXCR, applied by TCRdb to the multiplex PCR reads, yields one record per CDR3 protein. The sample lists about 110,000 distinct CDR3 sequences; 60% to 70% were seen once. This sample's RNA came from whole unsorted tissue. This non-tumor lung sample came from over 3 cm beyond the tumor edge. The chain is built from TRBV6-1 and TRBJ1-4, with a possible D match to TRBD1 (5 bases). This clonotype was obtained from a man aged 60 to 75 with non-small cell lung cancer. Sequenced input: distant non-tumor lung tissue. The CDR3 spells CISMRSWGSEKLFF. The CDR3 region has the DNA TGTATCAGCATGAGAAGCTGGGGGAGTGAAAAACTGTTTTTT.